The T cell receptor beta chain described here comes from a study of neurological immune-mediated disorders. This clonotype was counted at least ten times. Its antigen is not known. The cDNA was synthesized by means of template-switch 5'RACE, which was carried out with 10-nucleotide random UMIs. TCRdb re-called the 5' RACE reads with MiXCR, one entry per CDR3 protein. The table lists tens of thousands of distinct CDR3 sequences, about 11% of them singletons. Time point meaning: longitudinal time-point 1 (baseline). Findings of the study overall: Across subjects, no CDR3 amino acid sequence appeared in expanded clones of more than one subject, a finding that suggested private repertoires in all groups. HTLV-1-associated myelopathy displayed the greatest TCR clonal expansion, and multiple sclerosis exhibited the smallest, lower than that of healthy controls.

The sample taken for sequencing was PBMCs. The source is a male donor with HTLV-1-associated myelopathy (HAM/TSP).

This CDR3 reads CSVTPGTKISPLHF. CDR3 in DNA: TGCAGTGTGACCCCCGGGACAAAAATATCACCCCTCCACTTT. The rearrangement links TRBV20-1 to TRBJ1-6; D may be TRBD1 (6 bases). Deletions cut 7 bases from V and 10 bases from J, with 20 bases between. Germline V gene data show CDR1 as DFQATT and CDR2 as SNEGSKA (reference sequence). This CDR3 contains 14 residues.